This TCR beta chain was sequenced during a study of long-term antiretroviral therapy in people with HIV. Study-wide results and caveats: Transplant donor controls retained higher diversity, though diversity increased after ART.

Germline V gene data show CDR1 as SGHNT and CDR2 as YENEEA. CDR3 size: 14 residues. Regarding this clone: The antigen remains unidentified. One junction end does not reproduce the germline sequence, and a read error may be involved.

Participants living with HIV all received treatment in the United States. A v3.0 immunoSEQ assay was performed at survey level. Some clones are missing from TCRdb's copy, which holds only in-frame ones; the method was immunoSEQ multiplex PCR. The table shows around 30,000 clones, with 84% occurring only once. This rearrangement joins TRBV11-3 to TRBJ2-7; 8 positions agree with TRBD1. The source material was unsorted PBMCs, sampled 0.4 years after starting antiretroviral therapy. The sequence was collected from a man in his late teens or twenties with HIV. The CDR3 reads CASSLEGQDYEQYF. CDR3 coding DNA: TGTGCCAGCAGCCTAGAGGGACAGGACTACGAGCAGTACTTC. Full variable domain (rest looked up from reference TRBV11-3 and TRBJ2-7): EAGVVQSPRYKIIEKKQPVAFWCNPISGHNTLYWYLQNLGQGPELLIRYENEEAVDDSQLPKDRFSAERLKGVDSTLKIQPAELGDSAVYLCASSLEGQDYEQYFGPGTRLTVT.